The rows below give T cell receptor beta chains drawn from one sample of a study of blood T cell repertoires in COVID-19. Some clones are missing from TCRdb's copy, which holds only in-frame ones; the method was immunoSEQ multiplex PCR. The sample records approximately 180,000 clones, 65% to 90% being singletons. The sample comprised PBMCs or T cells enriched from blood (not recorded which). The receptors originated from a woman in her fifties or sixties with acute COVID-19. The CDR3 runs from the conserved cysteine through the conserved F or W. The D gene is left open where the match is weak. Some rows mark clone size as missing; the rest say once, few, many or name a class of expanded clone.

clone size: .
V gene: TRBV5-5
J gene: TRBJ2-5
D gene: TRBD2
CDR3 protein: CASSLRSGVQTQYF
CDR3 DNA: TGTGCCAGCAGCTTGCGAAGCGGGGTTCAGACCCAGTACTTC

clone size: once
V gene: TRBV2
J gene: TRBJ2-7
D gene: .
CDR3 protein: CASFQESGPPNF
CDR3 DNA: TGTGCCAGCTTTCAAGAGAGCGGGCCCCCAAACTTC

clone size: .
V gene: TRBV28
J gene: TRBJ1-1
D gene: .
CDR3 protein: CASSLSGAGVPEAFF
CDR3 DNA: TGTGCCAGCAGTTTAAGTGGCGCAGGGGTCCCTGAAGCTTTCTTT

clone size: .
V gene: TRBV28
J gene: TRBJ2-3
D gene: TRBD2
CDR3 protein: CASSSGLAGDSSTDTQYF
CDR3 DNA: TGTGCCAGCAGTTCCGGACTAGCGGGGGACTCTAGCACAGATACGCAGTATTTT

clone size: .
V gene: TRBV24-1
J gene: TRBJ2-7
D gene: TRBD2
CDR3 protein: CATSSGTYEQYF
CDR3 DNA: TGTGCCACATCTAGCGGGACTTACGAGCAGTACTTC

clone size: .
V gene: TRBV23-1
J gene: TRBJ1-6
D gene: TRBD1
CDR3 protein: CASSQGQGTYNSPLHF
CDR3 DNA: TGCGCCAGCAGTCAAGGACAGGGCACCTATAATTCACCCCTCCACTTT

clone size: few
V gene: TRBV30
J gene: TRBJ1-1
D gene: .
CDR3 protein: CASRGGLRTEAFF
CDR3 DNA: TGTGCCTCCCGGGGGGGGCTGAGAACTGAAGCTTTCTTT

clone size: .
V gene: TRBV9
J gene: TRBJ2-1
D gene: .
CDR3 protein: CASSDRTGRGNEQFF
CDR3 DNA: TGTGCCAGCAGCGACCGGACAGGGCGGGGGAATGAGCAGTTCTTC

clone size: .
V gene: TRBV3-1/TRBV3-2
J gene: TRBJ2-1
D gene: .
CDR3 protein: CASSPGTLSSYNEQFF
CDR3 DNA: TGTGCCAGCAGCCCCGGGACTTTAAGCTCCTACAATGAGCAGTTCTTC

clone size: .
V gene: TRBV5-1
J gene: TRBJ1-3
D gene: .
CDR3 protein: CASSLDGSTGNTIYF
CDR3 DNA: TGCGCCAGCAGCTTGGATGGGAGTACTGGAAACACCATATATTTT

clone size: once
V gene: TRBV13
J gene: TRBJ2-6
D gene: .
CDR3 protein: CASSASNVLTF
CDR3 DNA: TGTGCCAGCAGCGCTAGCAACGTCCTGACTTTC

clone size: .
V gene: TRBV7-9
J gene: TRBJ1-5
D gene: TRBD1
CDR3 protein: CASSLGTGDQPQHF
CDR3 DNA: TGTGCCAGCAGCTTAGGGACAGGGGATCAGCCCCAGCATTTT

clone size: .
V gene: TRBV9
J gene: TRBJ2-7
D gene: .
CDR3 protein: CASSVSERNEQYF
CDR3 DNA: TGTGCCAGCAGCGTATCAGAGAGGAACGAGCAGTACTTC

clone size: .
V gene: TRBV4-3
J gene: TRBJ2-2
D gene: TRBD1
CDR3 protein: CASSLGQGFGELFF
CDR3 DNA: TGCGCCAGCAGCCTAGGACAGGGTTTCGGGGAGCTGTTTTTT

clone size: .
V gene: TRBV7-8
J gene: TRBJ2-2
D gene: .
CDR3 protein: CASSFLAGWGGELFF
CDR3 DNA: TGTGCCAGCAGCTTCCTGGCGGGATGGGGCGGGGAGCTGTTTTTT

clone size: .
V gene: TRBV6-5
J gene: TRBJ2-4
D gene: .
CDR3 protein: CASRTLNWPKNIQYF
CDR3 DNA: TGTGCCAGCAGGACTCTAAACTGGCCCAAAAACATTCAGTACTTC

clone size: .
V gene: TRBV6-5
J gene: TRBJ2-3
D gene: TRBD1
CDR3 protein: CASSYRTGSTDTQYF
CDR3 DNA: TGTGCCAGCAGTTACCGGACAGGGAGCACAGATACGCAGTATTTT

clone size: .
V gene: TRBV24-1
J gene: TRBJ1-1
D gene: .
CDR3 protein: CATSVGSVNTEAFF
CDR3 DNA: TGTGCCACCAGTGTTGGCAGTGTAAACACTGAAGCTTTCTTT

clone size: .
V gene: TRBV11-2
J gene: TRBJ2-2
D gene: .
CDR3 protein: CASSFMSPGVGTGELFF
CDR3 DNA: TGTGCCAGCAGCTTCATGTCCCCGGGAGTGGGCACCGGGGAGCTGTTTTTT